The rows below give T cell receptor beta chains drawn from one sample of a study of T cells in Graves' hyperthyroidism and ophthalmopathy. TCRdb analysed the multiplex PCR reads with MiXCR anew, one entry per CDR3 protein. The table shows about 520,000 distinct CDR3 sequences, with around 21% occurring only once. Sequenced sample: blood. These receptor sequences come from a man aged 18-30 years with Graves' hyperthyroidism. CDR3s include the opening cysteine and the closing phenylalanine or tryptophan. The order of the fields is D gene, clone size, J gene, V gene, CDR3 protein, CDR3 DNA. D genes are given only for firm matches. Expanded clones get a size class; other rows say once, few or many, or leave the size out.

>NA|many|TRBJ2-7|TRBV6-1
CASSKANRVEQYF
TGTGCCAGCAGTAAAGCAAACAGGGTCGAGCAGTACTTC
>NA|many|TRBJ1-2|TRBV28
CASSLTDHGYTF
TGTGCCAGCAGTTTGACCGACCATGGCTACACCTTC
>NA|many|TRBJ1-1|TRBV6-5
CASSYRLRFTEAFF
TGTGCCAGCAGTTACCGGCTAAGGTTCACTGAAGCTTTCTTT
>NA|few|TRBJ1-5|TRBV28
CASSLSGGLGQPQHF
TGTGCCAGCAGTTTATCCGGGGGGCTGGGGCAGCCCCAGCATTTT
>NA|many|TRBJ1-3|TRBV12-3/TRBV12-4
CASSSRESSGNTIYF
TGTGCCAGCAGCTCCAGGGAGAGCTCTGGAAACACCATATATTTT
>NA|few|TRBJ2-2|TRBV4-1
CASSQSLGLPGELFF
TGCGCCAGCAGCCAGTCTCTGGGCTTGCCCGGGGAGCTGTTTTTT
>NA|NA|TRBJ1-5|TRBV9
CASSAGPHQGGNQPQHF
TGTGCCAGCAGCGCCGGCCCCCACCAAGGGGGCAATCAGCCCCAGCATTTT
>TRBD2|many|TRBJ2-7|TRBV6-5
CASSHRTSGAYEQYF
TGTGCCAGCAGCCACCGGACTAGCGGGGCCTACGAGCAGTACTTC
>NA|NA|TRBJ2-7|TRBV6-1
CASSELASTPSYEQYF
TGTGCCAGCAGTGAACTGGCTAGCACCCCCTCCTACGAGCAGTACTTC
>TRBD1|many|TRBJ2-7|TRBV6-5
CASSVGTGLYEQYF
TGTGCCAGCTCCGTTGGGACAGGACTCTACGAGCAGTACTTC
>TRBD1|many|TRBJ1-2|TRBV10-3
CAIRGQGYGYTF
TGTGCCATCAGGGGACAGGGTTACGGCTACACCTTC
>TRBD2|many|TRBJ2-7|TRBV20-1
CSARTSSGGAFSYEQYF
TGCAGTGCTAGGACCTCTAGCGGGGGGGCCTTCTCCTACGAGCAGTACTTC
>TRBD2|NA|TRBJ2-7|TRBV6-2/TRBV6-3
CASSYYSGRRYEQYF
TGTGCCAGCAGTTACTATAGCGGGCGCCGGTACGAGCAGTACTTC
>NA|many|TRBJ1-5|TRBV28
CASSGNRGNQPQHF
TGTGCCAGCAGTGGGAATAGGGGTAATCAGCCCCAGCATTTT
>NA|NA|TRBJ2-7|TRBV19
CASSIGWSDRNYEQYF
TGTGCCAGTAGTATCGGGTGGTCGGACCGGAACTACGAGCAGTACTTC
>NA|few|TRBJ2-2|TRBV19
CASSIILTNTGELFF
TGTGCCAGTAGTATCATCCTGACGAACACCGGGGAGCTGTTTTTT
>NA|once|TRBJ1-1|TRBV27
CASSLKGTYNTEAFF
TGTGCCAGCAGTTTAAAGGGGACATACAACACTGAAGCTTTCTTT
>NA|many|TRBJ1-1|TRBV4-1
CASSQERRRTEAFF
TGCGCCAGCAGCCAAGAGAGGCGGAGGACTGAAGCTTTCTTT
>NA|NA|TRBJ2-3|TRBV10-3
CAINSGALDTQYF
TGTGCCATCAACTCGGGGGCACTAGATACGCAGTATTTT